The 30 T cell receptor beta chains in this list originate from one sample, sequenced in a study of PD-1 blockade in classical Hodgkin lymphoma. Autologous stem cell transplantation was followed by relapse in every patient, and brentuximab vedotin exposure varied. The repertoire was sequenced with immunoSEQ multiplex PCR; TCRdb's copy has only in-frame clones and lacks some. The sample consists of about 13,000 clones, 92% of them appearing once. Sequencing was performed on peripheral blood mononuclear cells (PBMCs), taken at baseline. Every receptor here comes from a human donor with classical Hodgkin lymphoma.

V gene TRBV9 combines with J gene TRBJ2-1, with a possible D match to TRBD2 (6 bases). Germline values: CDR1 SGDLS, CDR2 YYNGEE. The CDR3 has 15 amino acids. Trimming took off 0 bases at V and 2 bases at J, with 9 bases between the two ends. The CDR3 DNA reads TGTGCCAGCAGCGTAGGTCTAGCGCCCTACAATGAGCAGTTCTTC. Translated, it gives CASSVGLAPYNEQFF.

Concerning this clone: Mismatch with germline at one junction end may stem from a read error. This chain connects TRBV9 to TRBJ1-2; D may be TRBD1 (5 bases). This CDR3 contains 16 residues. CDR1 is SGDLS and CDR2 is YYNGEE in the germline V gene. CDR3 sequence (DNA): TGTGCCAGCAGCTCCAGCCAACGGGGCGCAAACTATGGCCACACCTTC. Translating gives CASSSSQRGANYGHTF.

V usage is TRBV10-3 and J usage is TRBJ2-7; D unresolved. CDR3 length equals 12 residues. In germline, CDR1 is ENHRY, CDR2 SYGVKD. V lost 10 bases and J 2 bases, leaving 12 bases between the germline ends. CDR3: CATLNSTYEQYF. As DNA, the CDR3 is TGTGCCACCCTCAACAGTACCTACGAGCAGTACTTC.

This chain uses TRBV5-5 with TRBJ2-6, with D possibly TRBD1 on 5 matching bases. The V and J ends lost 1 base and 0 bases respectively, with 14 bases between them. CDR1 SGHKS and CDR2 YYEKEE come from the germline V gene (reference sequence). The CDR3 has 18 amino acids. The CDR3 DNA reads as TGTGCCAGCAGCTTGAGTTTCCGCAGGGACTCTGGGGCCAACGTCCTGACTTTC. Translating gives CASSLSFRRDSGANVLTF.

The rearrangement links TRBV7-2 to TRBJ1-5; perhaps TRBD1 as D (5 bases). The ends were cut back, 4 bases at V and 0 bases at J, with 13 bases in the middle. The V gene's germline CDR1 is SGHTA and CDR2 FQGNSA. This CDR3 has 16 amino acids. This chain's CDR3 is CASSWTGGYSNQPQHF. The CDR3 nucleotides read TGTGCCAGCAGCTGGACGGGGGGATATAGCAATCAGCCCCAGCATTTT.

CDR3 nucleotide sequence: TGTGCTAGTGGTTTGGTACGAAGTGAGCAGTTCTTC. The encoded protein is CASGLVRSEQFF. This chain joins TRBV12-5 and TRBJ2-1; no firm D call. Trimming left V 0 bases short and J 9 bases short, with 6 bases between. CDR1 and CDR2 from the germline V gene are LGHNT and FRNRAP. The CDR3 has 12 residues.

The rearrangement links TRBV19 to TRBJ1-5; weak D call: TRBD1 (6 bases). The V gene lost 5 bases and the J gene lost 5 bases, with 16 bases spanning the gap. The CDR3 consists of 15 residues. The germline V gene encodes CDR1 LNHDA and CDR2 SQIVND (reference sequence). This CDR3 reads CASSRGGTRDQPQHF. CDR3 coding DNA: TGTGCCAGTAGTCGGGGCGGGACACGAGATCAGCCCCAGCATTTT.

CDR3 sequence: CATEGYTGELFF. CDR3 nucleotides: TGTGCCACGGAGGGATACACCGGGGAGCTGTTTTTT. V is TRBV2 and J is TRBJ2-2; weak D call: TRBD2 (6 bases). The CDR3 is 12 amino acids. V shed 10 bases and J shed 3 bases, with 9 bases lying between them. CDR1 and CDR2 from the germline V gene are SNHLY and FYNNEI.

The chain uses TRBV14 and TRBJ2-1; TRBD2 matches at 7 bases. CDR1 and CDR2 (germline): SGHDN, FVKESK. CDR3 length equals 17 residues. V shed 0 bases, J shed 9 bases, and the junction held 14 bases outside the gene matches. The CDR3 is CASSQDRAGFRRSEQFF. Written as DNA, the CDR3 is TGTGCCAGCAGCCAAGATAGAGCGGGGTTTCGTAGAAGTGAGCAGTTCTTC.

Here the CDR3 reads CASSASYEQYF. CDR3 coding DNA: TGTGCCAGCAGCGCCTCCTACGAGCAGTACTTC. V is TRBV7-9 and J is TRBJ2-7; D unresolved. The V gene's germline CDR1 is SEHNR and CDR2 FQNEAQ (reference sequence). The CDR3 length is 11 residues. V dropped 5 bases and J dropped 0 bases, with 2 bases sitting between them.

The chain links TRBV6-5 to TRBJ2-7; the match to TRBD1 covers 7 bases. The CDR3 covers 14 residues. Looked up from germline, CDR1 is MNHEY and CDR2 is SVGAGI. Trimming took 7 bases from V and 2 from J; bases not matched to a gene: 8. This CDR3 is CASKRGQLAYEQYF. The CDR3 DNA reads as TGTGCCAGCAAGAGGGGACAGTTAGCCTACGAGCAGTACTTC.

The gene calls are TRBV7-6 and TRBJ2-2; 14 positions match TRBD2. The germline gives CDR1 SGHVS, CDR2 FNYEAQ. Trimming cost V 5 bases and J 6 bases; bases outside gene matches: 2. The CDR3 is 15 residues long. CDR3 region: CASSLTSGGAGELFF. The CDR3 DNA sequence: TGTGCCAGCAGCCTGACTAGCGGGGGGGCCGGGGAGCTGTTTTTT.

This clone came up a few times. The V gene is TRBV6-1, the J gene TRBJ2-2; D gene unclear. Trimming removed 2 bases at V and 4 bases at J, with 11 bases between. Germline V lookup: CDR1 MNHNS, CDR2 SASEGT. This CDR3 has 15 residues. The CDR3 is CASSENPGGTGELFF. CDR3 bases: TGTGCCAGCAGTGAAAACCCAGGCGGCACCGGGGAGCTGTTTTTT.

The chain is built from TRBV10-3 and TRBJ2-7; perhaps D is TRBD1 or TRBD2 (7 bases each). The CDR3 has 15 amino acids. In germline, CDR1 is ENHRY, CDR2 SYGVKD. The V end lost 5 bases, the J end lost 2 bases, and 16 bases lay between the germline ends. The DNA for the CDR3 is TGTGCCATCAGTTCACAGGGGAGGGAGGCCTACGAGCAGTACTTC. This sequence encodes CAISSQGREAYEQYF.

The chain carries TRBV6-6 and TRBJ1-2; D perhaps matches TRBD1 (5 bases). The germline V gene encodes CDR1 MNHNY and CDR2 SVGAGI (reference sequence). V lost 4 bases and J 2 bases, leaving 11 bases between the germline ends. The CDR3 contains 14 residues. CDR3 nucleotides: TGTGCCAGCAGTTTAGGGCAGGGAAACTATGGCTACACCTTC. Encoded protein: CASSLGQGNYGYTF.

The V call is TRBV2, the J call TRBJ1-2, with no clear D. Germline CDR1 SNHLY, CDR2 FYNNEI. V lost 4 bases to trimming and J lost 2 bases, with 11 bases between them. The length of the CDR3 is 14 residues. This chain's CDR3 is CASSANGVNYGYTF. DNA for the CDR3: TGTGCCAGCAGTGCAAACGGTGTAAACTATGGCTACACCTTC.

This clone came up once. The chain is built from TRBV6-5 and TRBJ2-3, with D perhaps given as TRBD1 or TRBD2 (5 bases each). Germline lookup yields CDR1 MNHEY and CDR2 SVGAGI. Trimming removed 5 bases at V and 5 bases at J, with 14 bases between. The CDR3 is made up of 14 amino acids. The chain's CDR3 is CASSPRGRGDTQYF. The CDR3 DNA is TGTGCCAGCAGTCCTCGGGGACGGGGAGATACGCAGTATTTT.

This clone was detected a few times. The rearrangement links TRBV19 to TRBJ2-2; D is tentatively TRBD1 or TRBD2 (5 bases each). V gave up 10 bases and J gave up 7 bases, with 13 bases separating them. Looked up from germline, CDR1 is LNHDA and CDR2 is SQIVND (reference sequence). The CDR3 has 12 residues. CDR3 loop: CATRWGIGELFF. The CDR3 DNA is TGTGCCACCAGGTGGGGGATCGGGGAGCTGTTTTTT.

This chain links TRBV27 with TRBJ1-1, with a possible D match to TRBD1 (5 bases). Germline V lookup: CDR1 MNHEY, CDR2 SMNVEV (reference sequence). V lost 6 bases and J 0 bases, leaving 14 bases between the germline ends. CDR3 length: 15 amino acids. CDR3 amino acids: CASSRLQGLNTEAFF. The CDR3 DNA reads as TGTGCCAGCAGCCGCCTGCAGGGACTGAACACTGAAGCTTTCTTT.

This clone appeared a single time. This chain uses TRBV5-1 with TRBJ2-2, with D perhaps matching TRBD1 (6 bases). Deletions cut 5 bases from V and 0 bases from J, with 14 bases between. The CDR3 sequence is 16 residues long. CDR1 SGHRS and CDR2 YFSETQ come from the germline V gene. The CDR3 DNA reads as TGCGCCAGCAGACATGTAGGGGGAACGAACACCGGGGAGCTGTTTTTT. It specifies CASRHVGGTNTGELFF.

The rearrangement joins TRBV11-2 to TRBJ2-7; tentative D call: TRBD1 (7 bases). Germline V lookup: CDR1 SGHAT, CDR2 FQNNGV. The CDR3 covers 14 residues. Trimming removed 4 bases at V and 2 bases at J, with 12 bases between. The CDR3 sequence: CASSSAGGTYEQYF. The CDR3 coding sequence is TGTGCCAGCAGCTCAGCAGGGGGGACCTACGAGCAGTACTTC. Combining the CDR3 with reference TRBV11-2 and TRBJ2-7 gives the whole variable domain EAGVAQSPRYKIIEKRQSVAFWCNPISGHATLYWYQQILGQGPKLLIQFQNNGVVDDSQLPKDRFSAERLKGVDSTLKIQPAKLEDSAVYLCASSSAGGTYEQYFGPGTRLTVT.

The V gene is TRBV11-2, the J gene TRBJ1-4, with no clear D. The germline CDR1 and CDR2 sequences are SGHAT and FQNNGV. This CDR3 has 12 amino acids. Trimming took 4 bases from V and 5 from J, leaving 5 bases between them. The CDR3 DNA reads as TGTGCCAGCAGCTGGGTGAATGAAAAACTGTTTTTT. Residues: CASSWVNEKLFF.

This clone was observed a single time. The chain links TRBV7-9 to TRBJ1-2, with no clear D. Germline values: CDR1 SEHNR, CDR2 FQNEAQ (reference sequence). The CDR3 contains 15 residues. The germline V and J ends were trimmed by 5 bases and 2 bases, with 15 bases remaining between them. This CDR3 reads CASSPSLGGNYGYTF. The CDR3 coding sequence is TGTGCCAGCAGCCCCAGTCTCGGAGGAAACTATGGCTACACCTTC. Drawing the rest from reference TRBV7-9 and TRBJ1-2, the complete variable domain is DTGVSQNPRHKITKRGQNVTFRCDPISEHNRLYWYRQTLGQGPEFLTYFQNEAQLEKSRLLSDRFSAERPKGSFSTLEIQRTEQGDSAMYLCASSPSLGGNYGYTFGSGTRLTVV.

This clone is a singleton in its sample. V usage is TRBV15 and J usage is TRBJ2-1; D possibly corresponds to TRBD2 (6 bases). Germline V gene lookup returns CDR1 LNHNV and CDR2 YYDKDF (reference sequence). The V and J ends lost 3 bases and 7 bases respectively, with 16 bases between them. The CDR3 runs to 15 residues. The CDR3 sequence: CATSRISGVGNEQFF. The CDR3 bases are TGTGCCACCAGCAGGATTTCGGGGGTCGGTAATGAGCAGTTCTTC.

The chain is built from TRBV11-2 and TRBJ2-7; D possibly corresponds to TRBD2 (7 bases). The CDR3 is 14 amino acids. V lost 3 bases and J 10 bases, leaving 19 bases between the germline ends. The germline V gene has CDR1 SGHAT and CDR2 FQNNGV. The CDR3 loop reads CASSFEGGLTGQYF. Here the CDR3 DNA reads TGTGCCAGCAGCTTTGAGGGGGGGCTTACCGGACAGTACTTC.

This clone was seen just once. V usage is TRBV11-3 and J usage is TRBJ2-2; the match to TRBD1 covers 11 bases. CDR1 SGHNT and CDR2 YENEEA come from the germline V gene. The length of the CDR3 is 18 residues. The J segment lost 5 bases and the V segment lost 4 bases, leaving 12 bases of the junction unmatched. CDR3: CASSSRTGGVQTTGELFF. CDR3 nucleotides: TGTGCCAGCAGCTCAAGGACAGGGGGCGTTCAAACTACCGGGGAGCTGTTTTTT.

V and J are TRBV2 and TRBJ2-1; possible D gene TRBD1, 6 bases. With 10 bases removed from V and 7 bases from J, the gap between germline ends came to 20 bases. Germline V gene lookup returns CDR1 SNHLY and CDR2 FYNNEI. This CDR3 has 14 residues. This chain's CDR3 is CATGPRQVENEQFF. DNA of the CDR3: TGTGCCACCGGACCAAGACAGGTTGAGAATGAGCAGTTCTTC.

This chain uses TRBV2 with TRBJ2-1, with TRBD2 matching 10 bases. CDR3 length equals 15 residues. J gave up 4 bases and V 7 bases, and 7 bases lay outside the gene matches. Germline V lookup: CDR1 SNHLY, CDR2 FYNNEI. The CDR3 is CASTQLAGPYNEQFF. The CDR3 DNA sequence: TGTGCCAGCACCCAACTAGCGGGGCCGTACAATGAGCAGTTCTTC.

The V gene is TRBV6-5, the J gene TRBJ1-1; D unresolved. With 0 bases removed from V and 4 bases from J, the gap between germline ends came to 6 bases. Germline V gene lookup returns CDR1 MNHEY and CDR2 SVGAGI. This CDR3 is 13 amino acids long. CDR3 bases: TGTGCCAGCAGTTACTCGACGGCCACTGAAGCTTTCTTT. Protein product: CASSYSTATEAFF.

The chain couples TRBV4-2 to TRBJ2-7; tentative D call: TRBD1 (6 bases). The V gene's germline CDR1 is LGHNA and CDR2 YNFKEQ. The V gene lost 2 bases and the J gene lost 2 bases, with 13 bases spanning the gap. The CDR3 loop spans 15 amino acids. The CDR3 loop is CASSQPRQAAYEQYF. The CDR3 nucleotides are TGTGCCAGCAGCCAACCCAGACAGGCGGCCTACGAGCAGTACTTC.